The next 9 T cell receptor beta chains were all read from a single sample in a study of T-cell memory formation after mild COVID-19. One entry per CDR3 protein, called by TCRdb with MiXCR from the 5' RACE reads. The sample holds 65,000 to 100,000 distinct CDR3 sequences; more than 10% are singletons and the top ten take 41%. The sample was PBMCs or a T cell subset sorted from them (not recorded which). These receptors came from a young man who had mild COVID-19 (a few samples of this study predate the infection). Cell type and time point are not known.

This clonotype was observed a few times. The rearrangement links TRBV12-3 or TRBV12-4 to TRBJ2-1; 12 bases fit TRBD2. CDR3 size: 10 residues. J gave up 14 bases and V 8 bases, and 1 base lay outside the gene matches. CDR3 amino acids: CASGLAGKFF. CDR3 sequence (DNA): TGTGCCAGCGGACTAGCGGGGAAGTTCTTC.

V gene TRBV6-6 combines with J gene TRBJ1-5; D remains ambiguous. Per the germline V gene, CDR1 is MNHNY and CDR2 is SVGAGI (reference sequence). The ends were cut back, 6 bases at V and 4 bases at J, with 7 bases in the middle. There are 12 residues in the CDR3. In nucleotides, the CDR3 is TGTGCCAGCAGGGGAATTAATCAGCCCCAGCATTTT. Residues: CASRGINQPQHF.

This clonotype was detected many times. The chain employs TRBV7-9 and TRBJ2-1; 12 nucleotides agree with TRBD2. The CDR3 has 16 residues. Germline lookup yields CDR1 SEHNR and CDR2 FQNEAQ (reference sequence). The junction had 8 bases not matched to a gene; V was cut back by 5 bases and J by 6 bases. The CDR3 bases are TGTGCCAGCAGCCCACGGCCGGGACTAGCGGGCAATGAGCAGTTCTTC. Amino acids: CASSPRPGLAGNEQFF. Using reference TRBV7-9 and TRBJ2-1 for the parts outside the CDR3, the full variable domain is DTGVSQNPRHKITKRGQNVTFRCDPISEHNRLYWYRQTLGQGPEFLTYFQNEAQLEKSRLLSDRFSAERPKGSFSTLEIQRTEQGDSAMYLCASSPRPGLAGNEQFFGPGTRLTVL.

For the CDR3, the DNA is TGTGCCAGCAGTTCCTCCCACCTGACAGAGTCCTACGAGCAGTACTTC. Its translation is CASSSSHLTESYEQYF. The chain has TRBV12-3 or TRBV12-4 and TRBJ2-7; D perhaps matches TRBD1 (5 bases). This CDR3 is built from 16 residues. The germline V and J ends were trimmed by 4 bases and 1 base, with 17 bases remaining between them.

At least ten counts were recorded for this clonotype. The CDR3 is CASIEGTANTGELFF. DNA for the CDR3: TGCGCCAGCATAGAAGGGACAGCGAACACCGGGGAGCTGTTTTTT. V gene TRBV5-1 combines with J gene TRBJ2-2; 7 positions agree with TRBD1. Germline CDR1 reads SGHRS; CDR2 reads YFSETQ. The V segment lost 6 bases and the J segment 0 bases; nucleotides outside the gene matches: 5. This CDR3 has 15 residues.

J is TRBJ2-7 and V is TRBV7-2; D may match TRBD1 or TRBD2 (5 bases each). CDR1 and CDR2 (germline): SGHTA, FQGNSA. The CDR3 covers 15 residues. Trimming stripped 2 bases from V and 2 bases from J, with 13 bases between. The CDR3, as DNA: TGTGCCAGCAGCTTATCCCCGGGACGGACCTACGAGCAGTACTTC. It is translated as CASSLSPGRTYEQYF.

A few counts support this clonotype. V usage is TRBV10-2 and J usage is TRBJ2-3; D is uncertain. V lost 7 bases and J 4 bases, leaving 21 bases between the germline ends. The CDR3 is 16 amino acids. The germline gives CDR1 WSHSY, CDR2 SAAADI. CDR3: CASIRGPHSVPDTQYF. The DNA of the CDR3 is TGCGCCAGCATACGTGGGCCTCACAGCGTTCCAGATACGCAGTATTTT.

This clonotype has ten or more counts. The rearrangement joins TRBV2 to TRBJ2-2; D is unresolved. CDR1 is SNHLY and CDR2 is FYNNEI in the germline V gene. This CDR3 is built from 14 residues. The V end lost 4 bases, the J end lost 1 base, and 7 bases lay between the germline ends. CDR3 DNA sequence: TGTGCCAGCAGTGCGAGTGAGAACACCGGGGAGCTGTTTTTT. Protein product: CASSASENTGELFF.

This clonotype turned up a few times. The CDR3 DNA is TGTGCCATCAGACTACAGGCTCCTGAGGGGGCCAAAAACATTCAGTACTTC. It codes for CAIRLQAPEGAKNIQYF. The chain recombines TRBV10-3 with TRBJ2-4; the D gene could be TRBD1 or TRBD2 (5 bases each). The CDR3 contains 17 residues. Germline CDR1 ENHRY, CDR2 SYGVKD. Trimming left V 6 bases short and J 1 base short, with 19 bases between.